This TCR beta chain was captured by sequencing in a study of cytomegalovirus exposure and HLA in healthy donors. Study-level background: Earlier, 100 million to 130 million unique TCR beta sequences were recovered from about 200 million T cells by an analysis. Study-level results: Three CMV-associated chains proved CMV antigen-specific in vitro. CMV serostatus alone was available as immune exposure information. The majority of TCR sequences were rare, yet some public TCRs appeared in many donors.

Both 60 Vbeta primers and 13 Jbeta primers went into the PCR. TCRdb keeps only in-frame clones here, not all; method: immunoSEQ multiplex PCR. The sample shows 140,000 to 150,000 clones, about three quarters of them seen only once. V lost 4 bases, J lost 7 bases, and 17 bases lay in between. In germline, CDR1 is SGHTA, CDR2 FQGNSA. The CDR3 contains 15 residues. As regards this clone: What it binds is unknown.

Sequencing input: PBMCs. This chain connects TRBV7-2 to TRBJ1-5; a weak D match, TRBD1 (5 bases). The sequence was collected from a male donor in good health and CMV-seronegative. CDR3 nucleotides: TGTGCCAGCAGCTCCCTCACTGTTGGGGCACAGCCCCAGCATTTT. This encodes CASSSLTVGAQPQHF.